Listed below are T cell receptor beta chains from one sample, sequenced in a study of blood T cell repertoires in COVID-19. The method was immunoSEQ multiplex PCR; TCRdb's version includes in-frame clones alone and lacks a portion of them. The profile shows about 170,000 clones, 80% to 85% of them singletons. Sequencing was carried out using peripheral blood. The origin of the receptors is a woman of 80 years or more with active or convalescent COVID-19. Both conserved end residues are part of each CDR3. Each record gives: clone size, V gene, J gene, CDR3 length, D gene, CDR3 DNA, CDR3 protein. D genes are given only for firm matches. Expanded clones are given a class, and other clones once, few, many or no size at all.

-	TRBV29-1	TRBJ2-5	13	-	TGCAGCGTAGGAGCCCCCGGGTCGGAGACCCAGTACTTC	CSVGAPGSETQYF
-	TRBV12-3/TRBV12-4	TRBJ1-1	13	-	TGTGCCAGCAGTCGCAGGGAGGGCACTGAAGCTTTCTTT	CASSRREGTEAFF
-	TRBV7-9	TRBJ2-7	15	TRBD1	TGTGCCAGCAGCTTCGGGACAGGAGCTACCTACGAGCAGTACTTC	CASSFGTGATYEQYF
-	TRBV19	TRBJ1-2	12	-	TGTGCCGTTGGCAATTCTAACTATGGCTACACCTTC	CAVGNSNYGYTF
few	TRBV6-4	TRBJ2-2	18	TRBD1	TGTGCCAGCAGTCGACGTCCCGGGACAGGGTCAGACACCGGGGAGCTGTTTTTT	CASSRRPGTGSDTGELFF
-	TRBV4-3	TRBJ1-3	15	TRBD1	TGCGCCAGCAGCCCCGCCAGGGGGCCTGGAAACACCATATATTTT	CASSPARGPGNTIYF
few	TRBV7-9	TRBJ1-1	11	-	TGTGCCAGCGAACAGAACACTGAAGCTTTCTTT	CASEQNTEAFF
once	TRBV29-1	TRBJ1-5	14	-	TGCAGCGTAACCACCGGGACACGAAATCAGCCCCAGCATTTT	CSVTTGTRNQPQHF
-	TRBV2	TRBJ1-6	15	TRBD1	TGTGCCAGCAGAACAGGGGGCGCCGGGGGTTCACCCCTCCACTTT	CASRTGGAGGSPLHF
-	TRBV28	TRBJ1-2	13	-	TGTGCCAGCAGTTCCAGACAGAACTATGGCTACACCTTC	CASSSRQNYGYTF
-	TRBV27	TRBJ1-1	13	-	TGTGCCAGCAGTTTTCGAGAAAACACTGAAGCTTTCTTT	CASSFRENTEAFF
-	TRBV7-3	TRBJ1-6	14	-	TGTGCCAGCAGCTTACAGGGGAGTAATTCACCCCTCCACTTT	CASSLQGSNSPLHF
-	TRBV18	TRBJ2-2	16	TRBD1	TGTGCCAGCTCACCACAGGACAGGGGAGGCACCGGGGAGCTGTTTTTT	CASSPQDRGGTGELFF
-	TRBV30	TRBJ1-2	13	TRBD1	TGTGCCTGGAGCCGGGACAGCAACTATGGCTACACCTTC	CAWSRDSNYGYTF
-	TRBV7-2	TRBJ2-2	15	-	TGTGCCAGCAGCTTAGCAGAGACGAACACCGGGGAGCTGTTTTTT	CASSLAETNTGELFF
-	TRBV18	TRBJ1-5	15	TRBD1	TGTGCCAGCTCACCGGCAGGGGGCATAAATCAGCCCCAGCATTTT	CASSPAGGINQPQHF
-	TRBV29-1	TRBJ2-5	11	TRBD1	TGCATCCTCCGGGACAGTGAGACCCAGTACTTC	CILRDSETQYF
-	TRBV5-1	TRBJ1-1	14	-	TGCGCCAGCAGCCTTGGGCGGGGGAACACTGAAGCTTTCTTT	CASSLGRGNTEAFF
-	TRBV28	TRBJ2-1	12	-	TGTGCCAGCAGTTTAGTTGGCCATGAGCAGTTCTTC	CASSLVGHEQFF
-	TRBV30	TRBJ1-5	12	-	TGTGCCTGGGACATGGGCAATCAGCCCCAGCATTTT	CAWDMGNQPQHF
-	TRBV9	TRBJ1-2	13	-	TGTGCCAGCAACCCAATAGGGGACTATGGCTACACCTTC	CASNPIGDYGYTF
-	TRBV27	TRBJ1-3	15	-	TGTGCCAGCAGTTTAGGGGCTACTACAGGAAACACCATATATTTT	CASSLGATTGNTIYF
-	TRBV6-5	TRBJ1-1	11	-	TGTGCCAGCACGAGAAGTCTTGAAGCTTTCTTT	CASTRSLEAFF
-	TRBV19	TRBJ1-1	15	-	TGTGCCAGTAGTATCTCGGGGGTGATGAACACTGAAGCTTTCTTT	CASSISGVMNTEAFF
-	TRBV3-1/TRBV3-2	TRBJ1-6	15	-	TGTGCCAGCAGCCAAGGGGCTTCAGGGGCTTCACCCCTCCACTTT	CASSQGASGASPLHF
-	TRBV15	TRBJ1-1	15	TRBD1	TGTGCCACCAGCAGTGGGACAGGGGGGAACACTGAAGCTTTCTTT	CATSSGTGGNTEAFF
-	TRBV5-6	TRBJ2-1	17	TRBD1	TGTGCCAGCAGCTTGGACCAGGGGGCGAGCTCCTACAATGAGCAGTTCTTC	CASSLDQGASSYNEQFF
-	TRBV7-6	TRBJ2-3	15	-	TGTGCCAGCAGCTTAGACTGGGCAGTCACAGATACGCAGTATTTT	CASSLDWAVTDTQYF
-	TRBV18	TRBJ2-7	14	TRBD1	TGTGCCAGCTCACCACAGACAGGGTCTAACGAGCAGTACTTC	CASSPQTGSNEQYF